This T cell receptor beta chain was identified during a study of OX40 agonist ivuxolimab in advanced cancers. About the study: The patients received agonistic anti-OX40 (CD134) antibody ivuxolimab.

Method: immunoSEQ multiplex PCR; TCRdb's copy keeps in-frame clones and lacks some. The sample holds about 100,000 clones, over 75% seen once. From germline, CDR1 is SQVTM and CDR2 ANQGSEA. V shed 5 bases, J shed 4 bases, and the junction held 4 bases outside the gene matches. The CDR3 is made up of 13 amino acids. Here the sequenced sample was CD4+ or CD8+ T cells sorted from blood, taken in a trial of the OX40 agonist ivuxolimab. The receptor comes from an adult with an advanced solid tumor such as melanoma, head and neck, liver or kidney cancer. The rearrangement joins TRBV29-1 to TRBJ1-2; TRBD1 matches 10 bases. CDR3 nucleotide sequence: TGCAGCGTTCGGGACAGGGGCCCCTATGGCTACACCTTC. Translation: CSVRDRGPYGYTF. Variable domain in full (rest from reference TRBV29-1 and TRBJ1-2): SAVISQKPSRDICQRGTSLTIQCQVDSQVTMMFWYRQQPGQSLTLIATANQGSEATYESGFVIDKFPISRPNLTFSTLTVSNMSPEDSSIYLCSVRDRGPYGYTFGSGTRLTVV.